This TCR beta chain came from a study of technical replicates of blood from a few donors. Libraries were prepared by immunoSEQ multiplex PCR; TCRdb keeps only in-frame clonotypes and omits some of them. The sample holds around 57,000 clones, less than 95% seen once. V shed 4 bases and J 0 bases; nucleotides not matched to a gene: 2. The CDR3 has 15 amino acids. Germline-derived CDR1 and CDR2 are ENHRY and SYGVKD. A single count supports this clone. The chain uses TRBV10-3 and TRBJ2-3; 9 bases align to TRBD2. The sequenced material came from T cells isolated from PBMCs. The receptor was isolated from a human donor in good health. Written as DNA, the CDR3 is TGTGCCATCAGTGGACTAGCGGAGAGCACAGATACGCAGTATTTT. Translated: CAISGLAESTDTQYF.